This entry concerns a single T cell receptor beta chain. Its antigen remains unidentified. Assay: immunoSEQ multiplex PCR; the TCRdb copy retains only in-frame clones and omits some. The data show fewer than 35,000 clones, just under 80% seen once. The time point denotes: week 11, during vaccination. Each dose of the vaccine consisted of 300 ug of mutant IDH1 20-mer peptide, with topical imiquimod. Donors harbored newly found WHO grade 3 or 4 IDH1-mutant, ATRX-lost astrocytomas. The sample is drawn from a study of a mutant IDH1 vaccine in newly diagnosed glioma. The wider study: Each patient was administered eight vaccinations, scheduled in weeks 1, 3, 5, 7, 11, 15, 19 and 23. The study started vaccination 4-6 weeks after radiotherapy alone, or with temozolomide cycles. Findings and limits, study-wide: Vaccination elicited immune responses in 93.3% of patients.

This CDR3 spans 16 amino acids. V shed 6 bases and J shed 1 base, with 16 bases lying between them. Germline V gives CDR1 SNHLY, CDR2 FYNNEI. The clonotype originates from a man aged 25-40 years with glioma. Sequencing used PBMCs, obtained from a glioma patient whose treatment included an IDH1 peptide vaccine. The rearrangement links TRBV2 to TRBJ1-5; tentative D call: TRBD1 (5 bases). The CDR3: CASSQWGERSNQPQHF. The CDR3 nucleotides read TGTGCCAGCAGCCAGTGGGGGGAGAGGAGCAATCAGCCCCAGCATTTT.